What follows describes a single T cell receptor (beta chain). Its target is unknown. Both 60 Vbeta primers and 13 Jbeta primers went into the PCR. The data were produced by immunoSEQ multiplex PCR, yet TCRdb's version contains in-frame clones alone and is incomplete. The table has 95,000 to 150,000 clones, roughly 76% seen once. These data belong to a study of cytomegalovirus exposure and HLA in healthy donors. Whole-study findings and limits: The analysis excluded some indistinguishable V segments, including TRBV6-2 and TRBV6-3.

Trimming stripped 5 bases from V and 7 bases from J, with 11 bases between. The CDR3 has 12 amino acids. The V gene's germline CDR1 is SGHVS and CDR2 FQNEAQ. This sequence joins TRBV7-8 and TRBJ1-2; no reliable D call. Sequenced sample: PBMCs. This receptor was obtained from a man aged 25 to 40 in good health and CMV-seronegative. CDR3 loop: CASSPLGFGYTF. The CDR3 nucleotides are TGTGCCAGCAGCCCACTGGGCTTTGGCTACACCTTC.